These T cell receptor beta chains were read from a single sample in a study of untreated major depressive disorder. TCRdb's copy holds only in-frame clones and misses some; the assay was immunoSEQ multiplex PCR. The repertoire holds some 13,000 clones, approximately 91% seen once, with 0.65% to 0.9% in the top ten. The sample was CD4+ T cells from PBMCs. These receptors all stem from a man aged 25 to 40 with major depressive disorder. CDR3s include the opening cysteine and the closing phenylalanine or tryptophan. Each record gives: CDR3 protein, CDR3 DNA, J gene, D gene, V gene, clone size. A D gene is named only where the DNA matches it firmly. Some rows mark clone size as missing; the rest say once, few, many or name a class of expanded clone.

cdr3_aa: CASSRGGNTEAFF
cdr3_nt: TGTGCCAGCTCACGGGGGGGCAACACTGAAGCTTTCTTT
j_call: TRBJ1-1
d_call: -
v_call: TRBV18
clone_size: -

cdr3_aa: CASRLSPFMNTEAFF
cdr3_nt: TGTGCCAGCAGATTATCTCCTTTCATGAACACTGAAGCTTTCTTT
j_call: TRBJ1-1
d_call: -
v_call: TRBV21-1
clone_size: -

cdr3_aa: CASSERTGYGYTF
cdr3_nt: TGCGCCAGCAGTGAGAGGACGGGCTATGGCTACACCTTC
j_call: TRBJ1-2
d_call: -
v_call: TRBV10-2
clone_size: -

cdr3_aa: CASTRRRQGRTGELFF
cdr3_nt: TGTGCCAGCACCAGGAGGAGACAGGGAAGGACCGGGGAGCTGTTTTTT
j_call: TRBJ2-2
d_call: TRBD1
v_call: TRBV2
clone_size: -

cdr3_aa: CSAHFDRQAFF
cdr3_nt: TGCAGTGCCCACTTTGACAGGCAGGCTTTCTTT
j_call: TRBJ1-1
d_call: -
v_call: TRBV20-1
clone_size: -

cdr3_aa: CASSEDGRDYGYTF
cdr3_nt: TGTGCCAGCAGTGAGGACGGGAGGGACTATGGCTACACCTTC
j_call: TRBJ1-2
d_call: -
v_call: TRBV6-1
clone_size: -

cdr3_aa: CAWTKGQDLSNEQFF
cdr3_nt: TGTGCCTGGACCAAGGGACAGGATTTATCCAATGAGCAGTTCTTC
j_call: TRBJ2-1
d_call: TRBD1
v_call: TRBV30
clone_size: -

cdr3_aa: CASSLYGAGEETQYF
cdr3_nt: TGCGCCAGCAGCTTATACGGGGCAGGGGAAGAGACCCAGTACTTC
j_call: TRBJ2-5
d_call: -
v_call: TRBV5-1
clone_size: once

cdr3_aa: CASSPNQGLNYGYTF
cdr3_nt: TGTGCCAGCTCACCAAACCAGGGACTTAACTATGGCTACACCTTC
j_call: TRBJ1-2
d_call: -
v_call: TRBV18
clone_size: few

cdr3_aa: CASSLQVTTDTQYF
cdr3_nt: TGTGCCAGCAGCTTGCAGGTTACCACAGATACGCAGTATTTT
j_call: TRBJ2-3
d_call: -
v_call: TRBV11-2
clone_size: -

cdr3_aa: CASSYGGNYEQYF
cdr3_nt: TGTGCCAGCAGTTACGGAGGTAACTACGAGCAGTACTTC
j_call: TRBJ2-7
d_call: -
v_call: TRBV6-6
clone_size: -

cdr3_aa: CASSWDTEAFF
cdr3_nt: TGTGCCAGTAGTTGGGACACTGAAGCTTTCTTT
j_call: TRBJ1-1
d_call: -
v_call: TRBV19
clone_size: once

cdr3_aa: CSVRGDYNSPLHF
cdr3_nt: TGCAGCGTCCGGGGGGACTATAATTCACCCCTCCACTTT
j_call: TRBJ1-6
d_call: -
v_call: TRBV29-1
clone_size: -

cdr3_aa: CASSLSGVLSPEGGTQYF
cdr3_nt: TGTGCCAGCAGCTTATCAGGGGTGTTGAGCCCCGAGGGAGGGACCCAGTACTTC
j_call: TRBJ2-5
d_call: -
v_call: TRBV11-2
clone_size: -

cdr3_aa: CASSEWGQGTGYTF
cdr3_nt: TGTGCCAGCAGTGAATGGGGACAGGGGACTGGCTACACCTTC
j_call: TRBJ1-2
d_call: TRBD1
v_call: TRBV2
clone_size: -

cdr3_aa: CASSPDSNQPQHF
cdr3_nt: TGTGCCAGCAGTCCCGATAGCAATCAGCCCCAGCATTTT
j_call: TRBJ1-5
d_call: -
v_call: TRBV7-8
clone_size: -

cdr3_aa: CASSLFPRGPGTYEQYF
cdr3_nt: TGTGCCAGCAGCTTATTCCCCCGAGGGCCAGGAACCTACGAGCAGTACTTC
j_call: TRBJ2-7
d_call: -
v_call: TRBV7-9
clone_size: -

cdr3_aa: CASSLTGEGETQYF
cdr3_nt: TGTGCCAGCAGCCTGACAGGGGAGGGGGAGACCCAGTACTTC
j_call: TRBJ2-5
d_call: -
v_call: TRBV5-6
clone_size: -

cdr3_aa: CAGSSGVGKLFF
cdr3_nt: TGTGCCGGATCTTCAGGGGTTGGAAAACTGTTTTTT
j_call: TRBJ1-4
d_call: -
v_call: TRBV25-1
clone_size: -

cdr3_aa: CATLLQQFMRGGLGAYEQYF
cdr3_nt: TGTGCCACTTTACTCCAGCAGTTTATGAGAGGGGGCCTGGGGGCCTACGAGCAGTACTTC
j_call: TRBJ2-7
d_call: TRBD1
v_call: TRBV28
clone_size: -

cdr3_aa: CASRPGDGYSPLHF
cdr3_nt: TGTGCCAGTAGACCGGGAGATGGGTATTCACCCCTCCACTTT
j_call: TRBJ1-6
d_call: -
v_call: TRBV7-8
clone_size: -

cdr3_aa: CASSLDGAQGNTIYF
cdr3_nt: TGCGCCAGCAGCTTAGATGGGGCGCAGGGAAACACCATATATTTT
j_call: TRBJ1-3
d_call: -
v_call: TRBV5-1
clone_size: -

cdr3_aa: CASSQGAGPYNEQFF
cdr3_nt: TGTGCCAGCAGCCAGGGGGCAGGGCCCTACAATGAGCAGTTCTTC
j_call: TRBJ2-1
d_call: -
v_call: TRBV21-1
clone_size: -

cdr3_aa: CASSPRDNSPLHF
cdr3_nt: TGTGCCAGCAGCCCCCGGGACAATTCACCCCTCCACTTT
j_call: TRBJ1-6
d_call: -
v_call: TRBV5-6
clone_size: -

cdr3_aa: CATSPGGSTDTQYF
cdr3_nt: TGTGCCACCTCCCCGGGGGGGTCTACAGATACGCAGTATTTT
j_call: TRBJ2-3
d_call: TRBD2
v_call: TRBV15
clone_size: -

cdr3_aa: CASSLENRVVHEQFF
cdr3_nt: TGTGCCAGCAGCTTAGAAAACAGGGTAGTGCATGAGCAGTTCTTC
j_call: TRBJ2-1
d_call: -
v_call: TRBV11-3
clone_size: -

cdr3_aa: CASSLLPGNNQPQHF
cdr3_nt: TGTGCCAGCAGTCTCCTCCCAGGAAACAATCAGCCCCAGCATTTT
j_call: TRBJ1-5
d_call: -
v_call: TRBV6-1
clone_size: -

cdr3_aa: CASSQTGGTNEKLFF
cdr3_nt: TGCGCCAGCAGCCAAACCGGCGGTACTAATGAAAAACTGTTTTTT
j_call: TRBJ1-4
d_call: -
v_call: TRBV4-1
clone_size: -

cdr3_aa: CASNLRGGGTEAFF
cdr3_nt: TGTGCCAGCAACTTAAGGGGTGGGGGCACTGAAGCTTTCTTT
j_call: TRBJ1-1
d_call: -
v_call: TRBV7-2
clone_size: -

cdr3_aa: CASRAGLEQYF
cdr3_nt: TGCGCCAGCAGGGCCGGACTCGAGCAGTACTTC
j_call: TRBJ2-7
d_call: -
v_call: TRBV4-1
clone_size: -

cdr3_aa: CASSEWDRPPYEQYF
cdr3_nt: TGTGCCAGCAGTGAGTGGGACAGGCCTCCCTACGAGCAGTACTTC
j_call: TRBJ2-7
d_call: TRBD1
v_call: TRBV2
clone_size: -

cdr3_aa: CASSESGGIGYTF
cdr3_nt: TGCGCCAGCAGTGAGTCGGGGGGTATCGGCTACACCTTC
j_call: TRBJ1-2
d_call: -
v_call: TRBV10-1
clone_size: -

cdr3_aa: CASSITGTASSYEQYF
cdr3_nt: TGTGCCAGCAGCATTACCGGGACAGCTAGCTCCTACGAGCAGTACTTC
j_call: TRBJ2-7
d_call: TRBD1
v_call: TRBV7-9
clone_size: -

cdr3_aa: CASSPGPRNGYTF
cdr3_nt: TGTGCCAGTAGCCCGGGACCGCGGAACGGCTACACCTTC
j_call: TRBJ1-2
d_call: -
v_call: TRBV19
clone_size: -

cdr3_aa: CASSDPGVPGNTIYF
cdr3_nt: TGTGCCAGCAGTGACCCAGGGGTTCCTGGAAACACCATATATTTT
j_call: TRBJ1-3
d_call: -
v_call: TRBV25-1
clone_size: once

cdr3_aa: CASSPSINPTDTQYF
cdr3_nt: TGTGCCAGCAGTCCCAGTATAAACCCCACAGATACGCAGTATTTT
j_call: TRBJ2-3
d_call: -
v_call: TRBV6-4
clone_size: -

cdr3_aa: CASSPSTDTQYF
cdr3_nt: TGTGCCAGCAGTCCTAGCACAGATACGCAGTATTTT
j_call: TRBJ2-3
d_call: -
v_call: TRBV2
clone_size: -

cdr3_aa: CASSPGTVDDYEQYF
cdr3_nt: TGCGCCAGCAGCCCTGGGACAGTCGACGACTACGAGCAGTACTTC
j_call: TRBJ2-7
d_call: TRBD1
v_call: TRBV5-1
clone_size: -

cdr3_aa: CASSLTGDTQYF
cdr3_nt: TGCGCCAGCAGCTTGACGGGAGATACGCAGTATTTT
j_call: TRBJ2-3
d_call: -
v_call: TRBV5-1
clone_size: -

cdr3_aa: CASSLGGGKVTDTQYF
cdr3_nt: TGTGCCAGCAGCTTGGGCGGCGGCAAAGTCACAGATACGCAGTATTTT
j_call: TRBJ2-3
d_call: -
v_call: TRBV5-4
clone_size: once

cdr3_aa: CAWMPAAGEKLFF
cdr3_nt: TGTGCCTGGATGCCGGCGGCAGGGGAAAAACTGTTTTTT
j_call: TRBJ1-4
d_call: -
v_call: TRBV30
clone_size: -

cdr3_aa: CASTRLAGANTGELFF
cdr3_nt: TGTGCCAGTACGAGGTTAGCGGGGGCGAACACCGGGGAGCTGTTTTTT
j_call: TRBJ2-2
d_call: TRBD2
v_call: TRBV19
clone_size: once

cdr3_aa: CASSLGKWTEAFF
cdr3_nt: TGTGCCAGCAGCTTGGGTAAGTGGACTGAAGCTTTCTTT
j_call: TRBJ1-1
d_call: -
v_call: TRBV5-6
clone_size: -

cdr3_aa: CASSFYSGGGYTF
cdr3_nt: TGTGCCAGCAGTTTTTACAGCGGAGGGGGCTACACCTTC
j_call: TRBJ1-2
d_call: -
v_call: TRBV28
clone_size: -

cdr3_aa: CASSYTGTLNTEAFF
cdr3_nt: TGCGCCAGCAGCTATACCGGGACCCTGAACACTGAAGCTTTCTTT
j_call: TRBJ1-1
d_call: -
v_call: TRBV4-1
clone_size: -

cdr3_aa: CASSLVRLAAGELFF
cdr3_nt: TGTGCCAGCAGCTTAGTGAGACTAGCGGCCGGGGAGCTGTTTTTT
j_call: TRBJ2-2
d_call: TRBD2
v_call: TRBV7-2
clone_size: -

cdr3_aa: CASSYSGGIGYEQYF
cdr3_nt: TGTGCCAGCAGTTACTCCGGGGGGATCGGTTACGAGCAGTACTTC
j_call: TRBJ2-7
d_call: TRBD2
v_call: TRBV6-5
clone_size: -

cdr3_aa: CASSLASDSEKLFF
cdr3_nt: TGTGCCAGCAGCTTAGCTTCGGACTCTGAAAAACTGTTTTTT
j_call: TRBJ1-4
d_call: -
v_call: TRBV7-9
clone_size: few

cdr3_aa: CASSLGINTEAFF
cdr3_nt: TGTGCCAGCAGCTTAGGCATAAACACTGAAGCTTTCTTT
j_call: TRBJ1-1
d_call: -
v_call: TRBV7-2
clone_size: once

cdr3_aa: CASSVDHGRGDTEAFF
cdr3_nt: TGTGCCAGCAGTGTGGATCATGGCAGGGGTGACACTGAAGCTTTCTTT
j_call: TRBJ1-1
d_call: -
v_call: TRBV6-1
clone_size: -

cdr3_aa: CASSFRDRAAEQYF
cdr3_nt: TGTGCCAGCAGCTTCCGGGACAGGGCTGCAGAGCAGTACTTC
j_call: TRBJ2-7
d_call: TRBD1
v_call: TRBV7-9
clone_size: -

cdr3_aa: CASSHGTVSEQFF
cdr3_nt: TGTGCCAGCAGCCACGGGACAGTCTCCGAGCAGTTCTTC
j_call: TRBJ2-1
d_call: -
v_call: TRBV12-1
clone_size: -

cdr3_aa: CASSFRSGGSYNEQFF
cdr3_nt: TGCGCCAGCAGCTTCCGGAGCGGGGGATCCTACAATGAGCAGTTCTTC
j_call: TRBJ2-1
d_call: TRBD2
v_call: TRBV5-1
clone_size: -

cdr3_aa: CSVESWGLGTEAFF
cdr3_nt: TGCAGCGTTGAAAGCTGGGGGCTGGGCACTGAAGCTTTCTTT
j_call: TRBJ1-1
d_call: -
v_call: TRBV29-1
clone_size: -

cdr3_aa: CASSGTPATSGGADEQFF
cdr3_nt: TGTGCCAGCAGCGGAACACCAGCAACTAGCGGGGGGGCAGATGAGCAGTTCTTC
j_call: TRBJ2-1
d_call: TRBD2
v_call: TRBV9
clone_size: once